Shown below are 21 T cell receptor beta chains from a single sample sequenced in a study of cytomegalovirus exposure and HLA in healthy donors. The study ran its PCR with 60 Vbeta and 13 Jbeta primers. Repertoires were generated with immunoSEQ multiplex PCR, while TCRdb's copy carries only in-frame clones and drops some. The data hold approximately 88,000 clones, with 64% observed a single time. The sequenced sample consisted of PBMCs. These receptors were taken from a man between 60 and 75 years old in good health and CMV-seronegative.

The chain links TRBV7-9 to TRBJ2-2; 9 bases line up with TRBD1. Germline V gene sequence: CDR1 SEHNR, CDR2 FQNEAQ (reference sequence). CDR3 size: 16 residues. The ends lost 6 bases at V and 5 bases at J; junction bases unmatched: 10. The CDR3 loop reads CASRPYGTGYTGELFF. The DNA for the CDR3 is TGTGCCAGCAGGCCCTACGGGACAGGGTATACCGGGGAGCTGTTTTTT. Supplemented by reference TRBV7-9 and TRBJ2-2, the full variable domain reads DTGVSQNPRHKITKRGQNVTFRCDPISEHNRLYWYRQTLGQGPEFLTYFQNEAQLEKSRLLSDRFSAERPKGSFSTLEIQRTEQGDSAMYLCASRPYGTGYTGELFFGEGSRLTVL.

The CDR3 is CASSSGNYGYTF. CDR3 coding DNA: TGTGCCAGCAGCTCAGGAAACTATGGCTACACCTTC. V gene TRBV11-2 combines with J gene TRBJ1-2; D not resolved. V was cut by 4 bases and J by 2 bases, with 5 bases left in between. Germline CDR1 SGHAT, CDR2 FQNNGV. The CDR3 is 12 residues long.

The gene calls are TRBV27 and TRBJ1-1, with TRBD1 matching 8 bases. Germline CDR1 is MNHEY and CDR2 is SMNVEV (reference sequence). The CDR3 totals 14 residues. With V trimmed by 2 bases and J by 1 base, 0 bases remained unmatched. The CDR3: CASSLTGGNTEAFF. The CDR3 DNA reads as TGTGCCAGCAGTTTAACAGGGGGGAACACTGAAGCTTTCTTT.

The DNA of the CDR3 is TGTGCCAGCAGCTCCCGGGCCTACGAGCAGTACTTC. Its protein product is CASSSRAYEQYF. The V call is TRBV5-6, the J call TRBJ2-7, with D hard to call. V lost 3 bases, J lost 2 bases, and 6 bases lay in between. This CDR3 comprises 12 residues. The V gene's germline CDR1 is SGHDT and CDR2 YYEEEE.

CDR3 protein: CASSLYRVPMNTEAFF. CDR3 DNA: TGTGCCAGCAGTTTGTACCGGGTCCCCATGAACACTGAAGCTTTCTTT. V and J are TRBV27 and TRBJ1-1; D is uncertain. Trimming stripped 3 bases from V and 0 bases from J, with 14 bases between. The CDR3 consists of 16 residues. Germline CDR1 and CDR2: MNHEY and SMNVEV (reference sequence).

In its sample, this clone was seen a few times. The CDR3 region has the DNA TGTGCTAGTGGTACCGGGACAGGGGGCCTCGGTTCCTACAATGAGCAGTTCTTC. Its protein product is CASGTGTGGLGSYNEQFF. J is TRBJ2-1 and V is TRBV12-5, with 12 bases fitting TRBD1. Germline V lookup: CDR1 LGHNT, CDR2 FRNRAP. V shed 5 bases, J shed 1 base, and the junction held 9 bases outside the gene matches. This CDR3 spans 18 amino acids.

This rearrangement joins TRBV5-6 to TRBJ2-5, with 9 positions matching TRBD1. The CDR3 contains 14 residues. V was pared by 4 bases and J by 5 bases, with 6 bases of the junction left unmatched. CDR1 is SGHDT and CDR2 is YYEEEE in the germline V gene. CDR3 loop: CASSRYRGHETQYF. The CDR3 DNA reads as TGTGCCAGCAGCCGCTACAGGGGGCATGAGACCCAGTACTTC.

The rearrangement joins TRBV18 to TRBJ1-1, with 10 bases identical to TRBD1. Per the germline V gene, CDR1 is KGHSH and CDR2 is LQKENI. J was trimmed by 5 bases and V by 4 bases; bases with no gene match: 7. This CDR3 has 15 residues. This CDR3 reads CASSRSGTGVTEAFF. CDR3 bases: TGTGCCAGCTCACGATCCGGGACAGGGGTTACTGAAGCTTTCTTT.

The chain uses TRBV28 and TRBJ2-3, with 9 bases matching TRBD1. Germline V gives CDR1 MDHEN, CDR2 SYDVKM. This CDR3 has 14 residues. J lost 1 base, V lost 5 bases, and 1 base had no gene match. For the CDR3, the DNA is TGTGCCAGCAGTAGGACAGGGGGCACAGATACGCAGTATTTT. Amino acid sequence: CASSRTGGTDTQYF.

The CDR3 sequence is CASSSYRGDEQYF. The CDR3 region has the DNA TGTGCCAGCAGTAGTTACAGGGGGGACGAGCAGTACTTC. The chain is built from TRBV7-3 and TRBJ2-7; 8 bases are a match to TRBD1. CDR3 size: 13 residues. J lost 5 bases, V lost 6 bases, and 6 bases had no gene match. CDR1 is SGHTA and CDR2 is FQGTGA in the germline V gene.

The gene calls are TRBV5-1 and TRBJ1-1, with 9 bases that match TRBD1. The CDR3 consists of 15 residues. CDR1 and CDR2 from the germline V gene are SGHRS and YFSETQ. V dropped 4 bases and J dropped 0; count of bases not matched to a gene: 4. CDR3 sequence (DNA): TGCGCCAGCAGCGCCGGGACAGGGTTGAACACTGAAGCTTTCTTT. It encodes CASSAGTGLNTEAFF.

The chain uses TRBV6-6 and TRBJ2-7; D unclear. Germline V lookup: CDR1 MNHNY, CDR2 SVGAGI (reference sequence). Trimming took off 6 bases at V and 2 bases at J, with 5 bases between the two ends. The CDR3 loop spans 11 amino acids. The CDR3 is CASRGAYEQYF. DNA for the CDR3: TGTGCCAGCAGAGGAGCCTACGAGCAGTACTTC.

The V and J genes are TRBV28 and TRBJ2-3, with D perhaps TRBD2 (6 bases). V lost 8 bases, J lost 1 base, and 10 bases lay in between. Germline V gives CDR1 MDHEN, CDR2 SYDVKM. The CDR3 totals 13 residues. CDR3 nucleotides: TGTGCCAGCGCTGGGGAGGGCACAGATACGCAGTATTTT. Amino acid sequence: CASAGEGTDTQYF.

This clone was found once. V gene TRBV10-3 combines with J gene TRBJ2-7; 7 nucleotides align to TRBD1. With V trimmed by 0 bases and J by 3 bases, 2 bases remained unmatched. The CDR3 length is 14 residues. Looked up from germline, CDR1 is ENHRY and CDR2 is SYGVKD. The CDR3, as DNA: TGTGCCATCAGTGAGTCAGCAGGGGGCTACGAGCAGTACTTC. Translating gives CAISESAGGYEQYF.

The chain's CDR3 is CASKASGTQYF. The CDR3 DNA sequence: TGTGCCAGCAAGGCCTCAGGGACCCAGTACTTC. The chain recombines TRBV6-6 with TRBJ2-5; no definite D call. Germline loops: CDR1 MNHNY, CDR2 SVGAGI (reference sequence). V was cut by 7 bases and J by 7 bases, with 10 bases left in between. CDR3 size: 11 residues.

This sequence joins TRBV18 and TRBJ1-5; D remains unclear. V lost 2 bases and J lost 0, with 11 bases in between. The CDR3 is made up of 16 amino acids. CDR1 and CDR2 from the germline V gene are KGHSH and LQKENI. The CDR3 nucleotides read TGTGCCAGCTCACCAAAGCGGGGTTATAGCAATCAGCCCCAGCATTTT. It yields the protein CASSPKRGYSNQPQHF. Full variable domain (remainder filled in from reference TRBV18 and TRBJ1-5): NAGVMQNPRHLVRRRGQEARLRCSPMKGHSHVYWYRQLPEEGLKFMVYLQKENIIDESGMPKERFSAEFPKEGPSILRIQQVVRGDSAAYFCASSPKRGYSNQPQHFGDGTRLSIL.

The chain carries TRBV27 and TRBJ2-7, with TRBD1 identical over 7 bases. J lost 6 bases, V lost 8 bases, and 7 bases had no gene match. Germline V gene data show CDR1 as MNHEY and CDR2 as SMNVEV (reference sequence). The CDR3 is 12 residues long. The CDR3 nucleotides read TGTGCCAGCGGACGAGGGGGCTTCGAGCAGTACTTC. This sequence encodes CASGRGGFEQYF.

The CDR3: CASSPQGGNQPQHF. The CDR3 DNA is TGTGCCAGCAGTCCACAGGGAGGCAATCAGCCCCAGCATTTT. The chain links TRBV27 to TRBJ1-5, with D perhaps TRBD1 (6 bases). V lost 5 bases and J lost 2, with 10 bases in between. Germline assignment: CDR1 MNHEY and CDR2 SMNVEV (reference sequence). The CDR3 contains 14 residues.

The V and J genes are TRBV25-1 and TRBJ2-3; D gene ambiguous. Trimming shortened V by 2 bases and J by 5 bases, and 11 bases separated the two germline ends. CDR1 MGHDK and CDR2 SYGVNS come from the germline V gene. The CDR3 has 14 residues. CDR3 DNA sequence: TGTGCCAGCAGTGAACAAGAGGCACAAGATACGCAGTATTTT. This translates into CASSEQEAQDTQYF.

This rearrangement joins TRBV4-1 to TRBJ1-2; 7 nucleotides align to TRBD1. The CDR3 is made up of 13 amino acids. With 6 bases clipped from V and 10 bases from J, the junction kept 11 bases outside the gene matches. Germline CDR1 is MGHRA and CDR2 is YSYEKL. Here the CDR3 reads CASSPDRAKDYTF. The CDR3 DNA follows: TGCGCCAGCAGTCCCGACAGGGCAAAGGACTACACCTTC.

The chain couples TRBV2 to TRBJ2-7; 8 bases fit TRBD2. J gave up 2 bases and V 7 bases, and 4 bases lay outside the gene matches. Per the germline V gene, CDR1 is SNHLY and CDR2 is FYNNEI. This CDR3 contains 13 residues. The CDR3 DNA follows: TGTGCCAGCAATACGGGAGGGCCCTACGAGCAGTACTTC. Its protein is CASNTGGPYEQYF. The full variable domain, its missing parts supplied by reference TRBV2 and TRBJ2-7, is EPEVTQTPSHQVTQMGQEVILRCVPISNHLYFYWYRQILGQKVEFLVSFYNNEISEKSEIFDDQFSVERPDGSNFTLKIRSTKLEDSAMYFCASNTGGPYEQYFGPGTRLTVT.